A selection of T cell receptor beta chains follows, all from one sample in a study of identical twins. TCRdb re-called the 5' RACE reads through MiXCR, storing one row per CDR3 protein. The sample lists 500,000 or so distinct CDR3 sequences, about 14% occurring once. These records were also assigned to another study, of yellow fever vaccine responses in identical twins.

Sequencing was performed on CD4+ T cells sorted from blood. These receptors all stem from a woman aged 18-29 years in good health. CDR3s leave out the opening cysteine and the closing phenylalanine or tryptophan. Each record gives: J gene, V gene, CDR3 protein.

TRBJ2-1,TRBV7-2,ASTQGGTSGYNEQF
TRBJ1-1,TRBV9,ASSVHRQIGQDEAF
TRBJ2-5,TRBV6-4,ASSDSPGETQY
TRBJ2-7,TRBV10-3,AISGTSGNYEQY
TRBJ2-7,TRBV7-2,ASSPRGTGVHEQY
TRBJ2-2,TRBV7-7,ASSSGTDNTGELF
TRBJ2-1,TRBV12-3/TRBV12-4,ASSLGKRGINEQF
TRBJ2-3,TRBV12-3/TRBV12-4,ASSFPGGAKTDTQY
TRBJ2-1,TRBV28,ASSLSASNNEQF
TRBJ1-1,TRBV25-1,ASSRKGRGADTEAF
TRBJ2-1,TRBV28,ASSPPGLARNEQF
TRBJ2-5,TRBV5-1,ASSLPPGPNQETQY
TRBJ2-2,TRBV29-1,SVDLGRPNTGELF
TRBJ1-5,TRBV6-1,ASRPGQGIINQPQH
TRBJ2-7,TRBV29-1,SVRGDRGYEQY
TRBJ2-4,TRBV25-1,ASSEGGTGRENIQY
TRBJ1-4,TRBV2,ASSSGQVNEKLF
TRBJ1-5,TRBV6-5,ASSSSTGANQPQH
TRBJ1-1,TRBV7-3,ASSLDSVGTEAF
TRBJ2-1,TRBV20-1,SASPGQGAGNEQF
TRBJ2-1,TRBV12-3/TRBV12-4,ASSPGLAGQGGF
TRBJ2-6,TRBV28,ASSPGLTGANVLT
TRBJ2-1,TRBV5-1,ASSLSRVLSEQF
TRBJ2-7,TRBV20-1,SASERGYEQY
TRBJ2-7,TRBV20-1,SAPSRYEQY
TRBJ1-1,TRBV6-1,ASSSPEAF
TRBJ2-7,TRBV5-1,ASSLDAVSLGS
TRBJ2-1,TRBV20-1,SAGKRPYNEQF
TRBJ2-7,TRBV5-1,ASSLVGTDSYEQY
TRBJ2-5,TRBV5-1,ASSLFRGTRETQY